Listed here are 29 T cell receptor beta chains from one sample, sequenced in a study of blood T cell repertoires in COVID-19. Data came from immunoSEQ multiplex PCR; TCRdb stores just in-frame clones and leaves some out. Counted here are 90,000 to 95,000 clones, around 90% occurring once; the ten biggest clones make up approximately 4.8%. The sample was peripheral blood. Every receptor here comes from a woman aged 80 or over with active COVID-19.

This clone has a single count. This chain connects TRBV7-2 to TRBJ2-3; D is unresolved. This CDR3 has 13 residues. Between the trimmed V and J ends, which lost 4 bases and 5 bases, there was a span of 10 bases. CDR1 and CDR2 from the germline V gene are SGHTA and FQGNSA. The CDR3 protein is CASSSRPGDTQYF. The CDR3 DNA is TGTGCCAGCAGCTCAAGGCCGGGAGATACGCAGTATTTT.

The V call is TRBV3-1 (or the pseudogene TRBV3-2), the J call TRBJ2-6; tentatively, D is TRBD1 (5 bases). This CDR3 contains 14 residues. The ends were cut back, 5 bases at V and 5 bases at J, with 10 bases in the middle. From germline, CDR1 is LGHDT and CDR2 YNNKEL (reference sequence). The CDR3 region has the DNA TGTGCCAGCAGCGGGGCGTGGCGGGCCAACGTCCTGACTTTC. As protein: CASSGAWRANVLTF.

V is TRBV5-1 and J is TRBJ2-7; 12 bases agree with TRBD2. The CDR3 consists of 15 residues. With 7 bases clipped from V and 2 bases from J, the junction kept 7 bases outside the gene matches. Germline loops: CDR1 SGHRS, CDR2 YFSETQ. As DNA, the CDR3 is TGCGCCAGCGGGGAAAGGACTAGCGGGACCTACGAGCAGTACTTC. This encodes CASGERTSGTYEQYF. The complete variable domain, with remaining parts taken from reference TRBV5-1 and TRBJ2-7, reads KAGVTQTPRYLIKTRGQQVTLSCSPISGHRSVSWYQQTPGQGLQFLFEYFSETQRNKGNFPGRFSGRQFSNSRSEMNVSTLELGDSALYLCASGERTSGTYEQYFGPGTRLTVT.

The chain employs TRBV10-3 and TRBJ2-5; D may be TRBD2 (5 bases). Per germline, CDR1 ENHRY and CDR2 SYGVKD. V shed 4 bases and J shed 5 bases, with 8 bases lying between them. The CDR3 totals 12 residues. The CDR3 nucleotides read TGTGCCATCAGTGCTCGCGGGGAGACCCAGTACTTC. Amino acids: CAISARGETQYF.

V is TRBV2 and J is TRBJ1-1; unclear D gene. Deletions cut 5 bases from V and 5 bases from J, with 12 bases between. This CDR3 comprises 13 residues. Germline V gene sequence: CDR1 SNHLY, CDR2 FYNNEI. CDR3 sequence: CASSSERRTEAFF. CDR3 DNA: TGTGCCAGCAGTTCCGAGAGGAGAACTGAAGCTTTCTTT.

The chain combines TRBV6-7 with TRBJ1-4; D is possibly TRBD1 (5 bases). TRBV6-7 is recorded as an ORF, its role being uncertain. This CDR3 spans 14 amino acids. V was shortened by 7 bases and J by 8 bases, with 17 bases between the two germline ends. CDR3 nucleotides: TGTGCCAGCACCACCTTAGGGGAGGGGGAAAAACTGTTTTTT. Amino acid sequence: CASTTLGEGEKLFF.

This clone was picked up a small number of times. CDR3 loop: CASSPPERTGFFF. The CDR3 DNA reads TGTGCCAGCAGTCCGCCAGAACGGACAGGGTTTTTCTTT. The chain links TRBV28 to TRBJ1-1; 8 bases align to TRBD1. The CDR3 totals 13 residues. V gave up 5 bases and J gave up 13 bases; unmatched junction bases: 12. CDR1 MDHEN and CDR2 SYDVKM come from the germline V gene.

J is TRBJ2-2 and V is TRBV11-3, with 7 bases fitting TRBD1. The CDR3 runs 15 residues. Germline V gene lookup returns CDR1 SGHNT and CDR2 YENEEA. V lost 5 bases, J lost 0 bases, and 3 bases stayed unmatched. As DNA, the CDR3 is TGTGCCAGCAGCGACAGGGCCTCGAACACCGGGGAGCTGTTTTTT. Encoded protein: CASSDRASNTGELFF. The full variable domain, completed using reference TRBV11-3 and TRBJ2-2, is EAGVVQSPRYKIIEKKQPVAFWCNPISGHNTLYWYLQNLGQGPELLIRYENEEAVDDSQLPKDRFSAERLKGVDSTLKIQPAELGDSAVYLCASSDRASNTGELFFGEGSRLTVL.

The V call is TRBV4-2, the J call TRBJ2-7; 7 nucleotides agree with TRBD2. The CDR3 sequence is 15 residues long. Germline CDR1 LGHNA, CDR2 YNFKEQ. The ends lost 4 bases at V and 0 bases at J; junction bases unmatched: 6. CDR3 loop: CASSLHGGTSYEQYF. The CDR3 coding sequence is TGTGCCAGCAGCCTCCACGGGGGGACCTCCTACGAGCAGTACTTC.

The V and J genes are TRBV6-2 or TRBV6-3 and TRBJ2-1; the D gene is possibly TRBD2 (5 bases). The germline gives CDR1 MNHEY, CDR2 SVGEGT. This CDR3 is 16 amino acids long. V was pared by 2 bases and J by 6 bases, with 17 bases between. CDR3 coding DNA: TGTGCCAGCAGTTACCCCAGGAGGAGCGGAGGCAATGAGCAGTTCTTC. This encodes CASSYPRRSGGNEQFF.

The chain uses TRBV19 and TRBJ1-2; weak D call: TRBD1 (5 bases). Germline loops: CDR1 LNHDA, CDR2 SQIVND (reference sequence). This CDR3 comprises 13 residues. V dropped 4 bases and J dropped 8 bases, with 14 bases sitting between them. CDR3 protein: CASSSQGSGGYTF. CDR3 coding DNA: TGTGCCAGTAGTAGCCAGGGCAGTGGGGGCTACACCTTC.

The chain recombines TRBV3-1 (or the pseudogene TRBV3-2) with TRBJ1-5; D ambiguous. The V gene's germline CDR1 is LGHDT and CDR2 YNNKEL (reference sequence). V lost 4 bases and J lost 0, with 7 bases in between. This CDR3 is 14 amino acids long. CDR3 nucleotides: TGTGCCAGCAGCCCCGCTACTAGCAATCAGCCCCAGCATTTT. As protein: CASSPATSNQPQHF.

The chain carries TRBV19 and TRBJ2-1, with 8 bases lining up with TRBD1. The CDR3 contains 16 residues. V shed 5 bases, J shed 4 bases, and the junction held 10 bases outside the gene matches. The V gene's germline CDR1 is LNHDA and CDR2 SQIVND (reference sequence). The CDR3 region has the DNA TGTGCCAGTAGTTCGCGGACAGGGAAGGGATACAATGAGCAGTTCTTC. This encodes CASSSRTGKGYNEQFF.

CDR3 DNA: TGTGCCAGCTCACGACTAGCGGGAAGTTTTGAGACCCAGTACTTC. The encoded protein is CASSRLAGSFETQYF. The chain uses TRBV18 and TRBJ2-5, with TRBD2 matching over 11 bases. Looked up from germline, CDR1 is KGHSH and CDR2 is LQKENI. CDR3 length equals 15 residues. The V segment lost 4 bases and the J segment 5 bases; nucleotides outside the gene matches: 6.

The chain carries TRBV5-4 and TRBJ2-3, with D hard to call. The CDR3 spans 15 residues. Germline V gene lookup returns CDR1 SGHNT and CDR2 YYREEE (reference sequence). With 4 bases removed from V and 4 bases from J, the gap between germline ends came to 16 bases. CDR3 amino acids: CASSQIARSADTQYF. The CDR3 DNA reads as TGTGCCAGCAGCCAGATCGCTAGAAGCGCAGATACGCAGTATTTT.

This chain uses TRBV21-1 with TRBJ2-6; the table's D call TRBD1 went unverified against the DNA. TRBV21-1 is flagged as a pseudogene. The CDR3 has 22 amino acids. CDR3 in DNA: TGTGCCAGCAGCAAAGATATAGTATTCGGGACAGGTTGGCACTCTGGGGCCAACGTCCTGACTTTC. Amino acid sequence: CASSKDIVFGTGWHSGANVLTF.

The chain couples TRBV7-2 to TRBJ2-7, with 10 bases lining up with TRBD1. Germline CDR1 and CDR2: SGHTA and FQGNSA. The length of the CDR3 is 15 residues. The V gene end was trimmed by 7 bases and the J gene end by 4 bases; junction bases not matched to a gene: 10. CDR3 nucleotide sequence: TGTGCCAGCACCCTGGAGAGGACAGGGGGTTACGAGCAGTACTTC. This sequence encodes CASTLERTGGYEQYF.

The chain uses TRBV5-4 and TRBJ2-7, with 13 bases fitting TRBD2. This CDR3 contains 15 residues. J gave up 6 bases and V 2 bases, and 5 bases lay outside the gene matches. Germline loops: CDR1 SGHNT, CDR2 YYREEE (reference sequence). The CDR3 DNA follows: TGTGCCAGCAGCTTTGGACTAGCGGGAGTAGGCGAGCAGTACTTC. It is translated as CASSFGLAGVGEQYF. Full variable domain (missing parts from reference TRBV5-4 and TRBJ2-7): ETGVTQSPTHLIKTRGQQVTLRCSSQSGHNTVSWYQQALGQGPQFIFQYYREEENGRGNFPPRFSGLQFPNYSSELNVNALELDDSALYLCASSFGLAGVGEQYFGPGTRLTVT.

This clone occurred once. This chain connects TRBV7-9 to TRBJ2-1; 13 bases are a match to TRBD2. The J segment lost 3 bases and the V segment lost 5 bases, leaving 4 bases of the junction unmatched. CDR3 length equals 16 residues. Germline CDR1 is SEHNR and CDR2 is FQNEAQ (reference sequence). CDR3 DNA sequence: TGTGCCAGCAGCCCCAGGACTAGCGGGAGCTACAATGAGCAGTTCTTC. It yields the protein CASSPRTSGSYNEQFF.

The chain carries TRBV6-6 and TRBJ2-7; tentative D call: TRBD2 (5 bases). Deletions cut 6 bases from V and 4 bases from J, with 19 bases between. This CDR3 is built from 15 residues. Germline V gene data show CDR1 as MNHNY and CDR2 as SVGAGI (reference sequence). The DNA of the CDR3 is TGTGCCAGCAGGCCGGGGTACGGGCAAACGTACGAGCAGTACTTC. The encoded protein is CASRPGYGQTYEQYF.

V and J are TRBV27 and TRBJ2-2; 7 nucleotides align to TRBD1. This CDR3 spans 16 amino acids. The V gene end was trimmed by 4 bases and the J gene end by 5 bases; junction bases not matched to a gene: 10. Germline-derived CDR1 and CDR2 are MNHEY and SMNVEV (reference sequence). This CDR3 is CASSSEQGRLTGELFF. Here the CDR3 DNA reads TGTGCCAGCAGTTCGGAACAGGGGCGGTTGACCGGGGAGCTGTTTTTT.

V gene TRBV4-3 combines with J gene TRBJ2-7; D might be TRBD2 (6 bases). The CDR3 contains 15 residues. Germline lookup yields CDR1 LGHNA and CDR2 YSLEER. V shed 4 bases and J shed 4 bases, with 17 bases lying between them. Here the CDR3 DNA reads TGCGCCAGCAGCCTACATTTGGAGGGGATTTACGAGCAGTACTTC. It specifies CASSLHLEGIYEQYF.

This CDR3 is CASSRDTGALNQPQHF. The CDR3 DNA reads TGCGCCAGCAGCCGAGACACAGGGGCCCTGAATCAGCCCCAGCATTTT. The chain is built from TRBV4-3 and TRBJ1-5; TRBD1 aligns across 7 bases. CDR1 is LGHNA, CDR2 YSLEER, per germline. Losses at the gene ends were 4 bases for V and 4 bases for J; bases not matched to a gene: 10. The CDR3 is 16 residues long.

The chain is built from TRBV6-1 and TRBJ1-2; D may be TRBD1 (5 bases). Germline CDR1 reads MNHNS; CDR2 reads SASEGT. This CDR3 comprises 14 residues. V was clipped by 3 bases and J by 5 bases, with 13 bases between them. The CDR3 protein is CASSEAPGRYGYTF. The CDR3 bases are TGTGCCAGCAGTGAGGCGCCAGGGCGGTATGGCTACACCTTC.

CDR3 loop: CASSLSAKGNEQFF. The DNA for the CDR3 is TGTGCCAGCAGCCTCTCCGCGAAGGGGAATGAGCAGTTCTTC. V gene TRBV5-4 combines with J gene TRBJ2-1; D is perhaps TRBD1 (5 bases). The germline V and J ends were trimmed by 4 bases and 7 bases, with 15 bases remaining between them. The CDR3 length is 14 residues. Per the germline V gene, CDR1 is SGHNT and CDR2 is YYREEE (reference sequence).

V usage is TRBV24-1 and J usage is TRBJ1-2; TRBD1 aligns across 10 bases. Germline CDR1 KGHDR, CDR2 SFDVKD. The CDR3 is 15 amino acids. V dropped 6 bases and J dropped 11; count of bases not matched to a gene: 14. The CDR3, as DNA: TGTGCCACCAGTTCCCGGTGGGGACAGGGGAATTTGTACACCTTC. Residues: CATSSRWGQGNLYTF.

In DNA form, the CDR3 reads TGTGCCAGCAGTTTACTCGGACTGACTGCCAATCAGCCCCAGCATTTT. Translated, it gives CASSLLGLTANQPQHF. V is TRBV28 and J is TRBJ1-5, with unresolved D. This CDR3 is built from 16 residues. Germline CDR1 reads MDHEN; CDR2 reads SYDVKM. Trimming cost V 2 bases and J 3 bases, with 14 bases left between them. The whole variable domain, remainder taken from reference TRBV28 and TRBJ1-5, is DVKVTQSSRYLVKRTGEKVFLECVQDMDHENMFWYRQDPGLGLRLIYFSYDVKMKEKGDIPEGYSVSREKKERFSLILESASTNQTSMYLCASSLLGLTANQPQHFGDGTRLSIL.

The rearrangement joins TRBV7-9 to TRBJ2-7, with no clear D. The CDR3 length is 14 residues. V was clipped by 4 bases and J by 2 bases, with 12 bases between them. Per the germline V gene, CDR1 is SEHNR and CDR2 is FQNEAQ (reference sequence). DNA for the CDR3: TGTGCCAGCAGCTCCGCAAGGAGAGCCTACGAGCAGTACTTC. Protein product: CASSSARRAYEQYF.

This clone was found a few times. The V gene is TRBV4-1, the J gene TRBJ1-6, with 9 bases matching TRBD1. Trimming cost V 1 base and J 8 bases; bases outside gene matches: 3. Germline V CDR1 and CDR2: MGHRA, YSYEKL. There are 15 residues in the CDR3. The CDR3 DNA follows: TGCGCCAGCAGCCAAGCCGGGACAGGGTATTCACCCCTCCACTTT. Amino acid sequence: CASSQAGTGYSPLHF.